The sequence of this T cell receptor beta chain was determined in a study of T cell repertoires in cytomegalovirus infection. Study-level background: Evidence of both CMV infection and a matching HLA type came from public TCR beta signatures.

Regarding this clonotype: Its antigen is still unknown.

TCRdb ran MiXCR on the reads and lists one entry per CDR3 protein. The table includes 200,000 or so distinct CDR3 sequences, roughly 20% detected once. Overall study results and limits: The ex vivo response was dominated by HLA-C-restricted CMV-specific TCR beta clonotypes. Summed public TCR beta family frequency identified CMV carriers bearing the relevant HLA.

Germline V CDR1 and CDR2: MDHEN, SYDVKM. Deletions cut 4 bases from V and 4 bases from J, with 19 bases between. The CDR3 has 17 amino acids. The receptor was isolated from a human donor in good health (CMV status not recorded). Some clones in this sample may be carry-over from other donors' samples. The chain has TRBV28 and TRBJ1-4; possible D gene TRBD1, 5 bases. Sequences were obtained from PBMCs. CDR3 sequence reads: CASSSTGLGEGNEKLFF. DNA for the CDR3: TGTGCCAGCAGTTCCACCGGGTTAGGGGAAGGTAATGAAAAACTGTTTTTT.